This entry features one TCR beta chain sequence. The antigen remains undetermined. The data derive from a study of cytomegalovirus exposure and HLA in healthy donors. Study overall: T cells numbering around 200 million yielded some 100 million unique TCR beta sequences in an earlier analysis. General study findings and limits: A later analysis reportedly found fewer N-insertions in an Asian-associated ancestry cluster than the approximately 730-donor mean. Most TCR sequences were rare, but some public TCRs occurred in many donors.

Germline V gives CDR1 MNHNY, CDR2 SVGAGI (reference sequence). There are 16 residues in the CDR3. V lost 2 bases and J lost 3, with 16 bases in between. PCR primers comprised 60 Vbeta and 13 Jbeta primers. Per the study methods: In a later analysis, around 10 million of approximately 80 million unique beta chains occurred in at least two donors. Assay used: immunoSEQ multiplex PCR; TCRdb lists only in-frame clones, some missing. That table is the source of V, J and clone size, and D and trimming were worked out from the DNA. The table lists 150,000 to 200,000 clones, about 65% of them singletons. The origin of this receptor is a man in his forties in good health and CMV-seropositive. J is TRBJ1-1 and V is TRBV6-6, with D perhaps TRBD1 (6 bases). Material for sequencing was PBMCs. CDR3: CASSYPQLKGDTEAFF. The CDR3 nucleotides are TGTGCCAGCAGTTACCCACAACTAAAGGGGGACACTGAAGCTTTCTTT.